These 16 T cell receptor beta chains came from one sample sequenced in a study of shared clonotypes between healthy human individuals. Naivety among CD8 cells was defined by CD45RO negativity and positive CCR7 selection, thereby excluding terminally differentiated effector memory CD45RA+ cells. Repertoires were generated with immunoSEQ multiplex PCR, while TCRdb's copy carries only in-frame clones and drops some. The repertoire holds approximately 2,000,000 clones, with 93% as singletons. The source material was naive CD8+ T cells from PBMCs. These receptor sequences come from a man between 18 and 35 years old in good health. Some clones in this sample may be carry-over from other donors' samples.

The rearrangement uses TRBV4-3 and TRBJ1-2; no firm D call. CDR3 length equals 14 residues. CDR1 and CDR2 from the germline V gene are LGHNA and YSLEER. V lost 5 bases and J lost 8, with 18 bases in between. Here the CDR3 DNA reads TGCGCCAGCAGCTTATCCGGGATGACCCCCGGCTACACCTTC. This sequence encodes CASSLSGMTPGYTF.

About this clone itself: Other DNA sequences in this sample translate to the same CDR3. The CDR3 region is CASSTRQGGETQYF. The CDR3 DNA is TGTGCCAGCAGCACCAGACAGGGTGGTGAGACCCAGTACTTC. The gene calls are TRBV7-9 and TRBJ2-5, with TRBD1 matching over 7 bases. V gave up 5 bases and J gave up 5 bases; unmatched junction bases: 8. The CDR3 runs 14 residues. In germline, CDR1 is SEHNR, CDR2 FQNEAQ (reference sequence).

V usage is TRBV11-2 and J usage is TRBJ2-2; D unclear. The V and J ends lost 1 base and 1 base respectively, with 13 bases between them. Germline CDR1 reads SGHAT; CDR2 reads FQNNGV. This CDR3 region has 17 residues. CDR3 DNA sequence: TGTGCCAGCAGCTTAGGAGTCCTTGTTCTGAACACCGGGGAGCTGTTTTTT. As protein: CASSLGVLVLNTGELFF.

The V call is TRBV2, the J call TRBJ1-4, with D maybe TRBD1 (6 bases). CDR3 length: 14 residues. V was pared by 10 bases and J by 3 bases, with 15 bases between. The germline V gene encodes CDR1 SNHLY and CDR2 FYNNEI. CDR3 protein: CAIMGRGPNEKLFF. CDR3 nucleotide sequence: TGTGCCATCATGGGACGGGGGCCTAATGAAAAACTGTTTTTT. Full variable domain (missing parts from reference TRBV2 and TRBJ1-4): EPEVTQTPSHQVTQMGQEVILRCVPISNHLYFYWYRQILGQKVEFLVSFYNNEISEKSEIFDDQFSVERPDGSNFTLKIRSTKLEDSAMYFCAIMGRGPNEKLFFGSGTQLSVL.

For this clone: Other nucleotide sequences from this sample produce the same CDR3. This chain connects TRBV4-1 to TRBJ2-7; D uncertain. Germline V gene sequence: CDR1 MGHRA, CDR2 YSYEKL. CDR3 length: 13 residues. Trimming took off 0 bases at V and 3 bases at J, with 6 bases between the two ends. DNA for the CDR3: TGCGCCAGCAGCCAAGATCGACTCTACGAGCAGTACTTC. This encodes CASSQDRLYEQYF.

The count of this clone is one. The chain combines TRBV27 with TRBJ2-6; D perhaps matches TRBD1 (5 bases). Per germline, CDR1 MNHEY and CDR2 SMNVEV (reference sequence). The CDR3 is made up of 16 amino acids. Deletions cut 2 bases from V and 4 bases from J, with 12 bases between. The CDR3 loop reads CASSLGKGSGANVLTF. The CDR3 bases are TGTGCCAGCAGTTTAGGAAAGGGGTCCGGGGCCAACGTCCTGACTTTC.

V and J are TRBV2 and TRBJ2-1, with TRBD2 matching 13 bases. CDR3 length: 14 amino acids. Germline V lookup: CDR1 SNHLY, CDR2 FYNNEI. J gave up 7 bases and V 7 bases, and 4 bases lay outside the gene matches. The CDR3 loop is CASKGLAGPNEQFF. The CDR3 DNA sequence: TGTGCCAGCAAGGGACTAGCGGGACCTAATGAGCAGTTCTTC.

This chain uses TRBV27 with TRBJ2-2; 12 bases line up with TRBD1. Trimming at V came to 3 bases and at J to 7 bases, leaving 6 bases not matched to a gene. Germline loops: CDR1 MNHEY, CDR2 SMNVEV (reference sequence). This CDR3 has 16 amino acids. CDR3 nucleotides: TGTGCCAGCAGTTTCATCCGGGACAGGGGGCTCGGGGAGCTGTTTTTT. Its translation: CASSFIRDRGLGELFF.

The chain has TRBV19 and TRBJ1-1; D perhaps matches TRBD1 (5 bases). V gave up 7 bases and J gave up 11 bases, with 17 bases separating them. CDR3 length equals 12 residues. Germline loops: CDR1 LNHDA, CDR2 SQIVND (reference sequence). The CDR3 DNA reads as TGTGCCAGTATCCCAACCCGGGGGTCGGCTTTCTTT. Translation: CASIPTRGSAFF.

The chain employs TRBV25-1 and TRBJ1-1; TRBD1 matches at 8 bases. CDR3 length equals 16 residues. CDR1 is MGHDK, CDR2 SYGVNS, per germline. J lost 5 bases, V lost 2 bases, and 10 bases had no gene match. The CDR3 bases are TGTGCCAGCAGTGAACCACGGACAGGGAAGGGTACTGAAGCTTTCTTT. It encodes CASSEPRTGKGTEAFF.

The CDR3 region is CASSQRDTLGEKLFF. The CDR3 nucleotides read TGCGCCAGCAGCCAACGGGACACCCTGGGGGAAAAACTGTTTTTT. The chain links TRBV4-3 to TRBJ1-4; D perhaps matches TRBD1 (6 bases). Trimming removed 2 bases from V and 8 bases from J, with 15 bases in between. This CDR3 is 15 amino acids long. In germline, CDR1 is LGHNA, CDR2 YSLEER.

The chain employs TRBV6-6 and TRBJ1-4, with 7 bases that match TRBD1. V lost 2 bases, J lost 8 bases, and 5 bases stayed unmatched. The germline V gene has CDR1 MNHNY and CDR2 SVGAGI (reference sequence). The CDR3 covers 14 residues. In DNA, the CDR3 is TGTGCCAGCAGTTACACAGGGGTGAGCGAAAAACTGTTTTTT. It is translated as CASSYTGVSEKLFF.

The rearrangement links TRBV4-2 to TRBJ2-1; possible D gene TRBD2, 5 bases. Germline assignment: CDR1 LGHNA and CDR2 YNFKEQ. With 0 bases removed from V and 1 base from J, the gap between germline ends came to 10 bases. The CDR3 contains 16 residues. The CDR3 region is CASSQDRDGSYNEQFF. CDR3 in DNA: TGTGCCAGCAGCCAAGATCGGGATGGATCCTACAATGAGCAGTTCTTC.

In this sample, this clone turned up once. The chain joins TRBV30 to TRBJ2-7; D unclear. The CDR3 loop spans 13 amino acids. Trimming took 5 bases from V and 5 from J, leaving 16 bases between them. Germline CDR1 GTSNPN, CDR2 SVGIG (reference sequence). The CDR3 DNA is TGTGCCTGGGGAATGACCCTAAAAGACGAGCAGTACTTC. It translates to CAWGMTLKDEQYF.

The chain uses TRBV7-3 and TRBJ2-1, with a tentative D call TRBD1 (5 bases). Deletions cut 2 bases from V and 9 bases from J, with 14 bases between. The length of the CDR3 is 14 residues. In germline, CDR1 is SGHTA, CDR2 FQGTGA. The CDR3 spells CASSLDLRGSEQFF. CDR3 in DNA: TGTGCCAGCAGCTTAGACTTAAGGGGAAGTGAGCAGTTCTTC.

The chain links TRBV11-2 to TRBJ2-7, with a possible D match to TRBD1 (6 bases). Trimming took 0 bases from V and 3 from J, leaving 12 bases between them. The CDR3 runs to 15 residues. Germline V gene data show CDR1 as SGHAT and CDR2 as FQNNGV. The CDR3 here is CASSLDRTANYEQYF. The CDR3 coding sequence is TGTGCCAGCAGCTTAGATCGGACAGCCAACTACGAGCAGTACTTC.